These T cell receptor beta chains were read from a single sample in a study of tissue T cells after allogeneic stem cell transplantation. Profiling relied on immunoSEQ multiplex PCR, and the TCRdb table lists in-frame clones only, not all of them. The data show tens of thousands of clones, with roughly 89% seen just once and approximately 3.9% held by the top ten. The specimen was blood, collected before transplantation. These receptors came from a woman aged 35 to 75 who later had graft-versus-host disease after an allogeneic stem cell transplant. CDR3s include the opening cysteine and the closing phenylalanine or tryptophan. Fields, in order: CDR3 length, J gene, D gene, clone size, V gene, CDR3 protein, CDR3 DNA. The D gene is left open where the match is weak. The size of a clone is reported for some rows only, either as once, few or many, or as a class for expanded clones.

len: 16
j_gene: TRBJ1-4
d_gene: NA
abundance: few
v_gene: TRBV6-1
CDR3aa: CASSEALGSTNEKLFF
CDR3nt: TGTGCCAGCAGTGAAGCGCTGGGATCCACTAATGAAAAACTGTTTTTT

len: 20
j_gene: TRBJ2-7
d_gene: TRBD2
abundance: NA
v_gene: TRBV28
CDR3aa: CASSPPLAATEFSRPYEQYF
CDR3nt: TGTGCCAGCAGTCCCCCTCTAGCGGCGACGGAATTCTCCCGACCCTACGAGCAGTACTTC

len: 13
j_gene: TRBJ1-5
d_gene: NA
abundance: NA
v_gene: TRBV6-2/TRBV6-3
CDR3aa: CASSYPHNQPQHF
CDR3nt: TGTGCCAGCAGTTACCCCCACAATCAGCCCCAGCATTTT

len: 16
j_gene: TRBJ1-4
d_gene: NA
abundance: NA
v_gene: TRBV9
CDR3aa: CASSVGSGGANEKLFF
CDR3nt: TGTGCCAGCAGCGTAGGGTCGGGGGGGGCTAATGAAAAACTGTTTTTT

len: 15
j_gene: TRBJ2-7
d_gene: TRBD1
abundance: once
v_gene: TRBV5-1
CDR3aa: CASSWIPGQDYEQYF
CDR3nt: TGCGCCAGCAGCTGGATACCGGGACAGGACTACGAGCAGTACTTC

len: 14
j_gene: TRBJ2-7
d_gene: TRBD2
abundance: NA
v_gene: TRBV10-2
CDR3aa: CASSESGSRYEQYF
CDR3nt: TGCGCCAGCAGTGAGAGCGGGAGTAGGTACGAGCAGTACTTC

len: 15
j_gene: TRBJ2-5
d_gene: TRBD2
abundance: NA
v_gene: TRBV7-9
CDR3aa: CASSSGLAEQETQYF
CDR3nt: TGTGCCAGCAGCTCTGGACTAGCGGAGCAAGAGACCCAGTACTTC

len: 14
j_gene: TRBJ1-2
d_gene: NA
abundance: NA
v_gene: TRBV27
CDR3aa: CASSSYLEGAGYTF
CDR3nt: TGTGCCAGCAGTTCCTATCTGGAGGGAGCTGGCTACACCTTC

len: 14
j_gene: TRBJ2-3
d_gene: NA
abundance: NA
v_gene: TRBV19
CDR3aa: CASNQDRGGNTQYF
CDR3nt: TGTGCCAGTAACCAGGATAGGGGTGGAAATACGCAGTATTTT

len: 14
j_gene: TRBJ1-5
d_gene: TRBD1
abundance: NA
v_gene: TRBV6-2/TRBV6-3
CDR3aa: CASSSTGDYQPQHF
CDR3nt: TGTGCCAGCAGTTCGACAGGGGATTATCAGCCCCAGCATTTT

len: 13
j_gene: TRBJ1-1
d_gene: NA
abundance: NA
v_gene: TRBV29-1
CDR3aa: CSVEGRLYTEAFF
CDR3nt: TGCAGCGTTGAAGGGCGGTTATATACTGAAGCTTTCTTT

len: 15
j_gene: TRBJ2-2
d_gene: NA
abundance: NA
v_gene: TRBV25-1
CDR3aa: CASSDTQLNTGELFF
CDR3nt: TGTGCCAGCAGTGACACCCAACTCAACACCGGGGAGCTGTTTTTT

len: 12
j_gene: TRBJ2-1
d_gene: NA
abundance: NA
v_gene: TRBV12-3/TRBV12-4
CDR3aa: CASSLIGHEQFF
CDR3nt: TGTGCCAGCAGTTTAATCGGTCATGAGCAGTTCTTC

len: 13
j_gene: TRBJ2-1
d_gene: NA
abundance: NA
v_gene: TRBV27
CDR3aa: CASSSTYKYEQFF
CDR3nt: TGTGCCAGCAGTTCGACCTACAAGTATGAGCAGTTCTTC

len: 17
j_gene: TRBJ2-3
d_gene: TRBD1
abundance: NA
v_gene: TRBV25-1
CDR3aa: CASSEREVTGAPDTQYF
CDR3nt: TGTGCCAGCAGTGAACGAGAGGTGACAGGGGCACCAGATACGCAGTATTTT

len: 16
j_gene: TRBJ1-3
d_gene: NA
abundance: NA
v_gene: TRBV4-2
CDR3aa: CASSQGPRGTGNTIYF
CDR3nt: TGTGCCAGCAGCCAAGGGCCCAGGGGCACTGGAAACACCATATATTTT

len: 16
j_gene: TRBJ2-1
d_gene: TRBD2
abundance: NA
v_gene: TRBV24-1
CDR3aa: CATSGAGGSSYNEQFF
CDR3nt: TGTGCCACCAGTGGAGCGGGAGGGAGCTCCTACAATGAGCAGTTCTTC

len: 13
j_gene: TRBJ1-5
d_gene: NA
abundance: NA
v_gene: TRBV27
CDR3aa: CASSPGSRGPQHF
CDR3nt: TGTGCCAGCAGTCCCGGGTCCCGCGGGCCCCAGCATTTT

len: 15
j_gene: TRBJ2-7
d_gene: NA
abundance: NA
v_gene: TRBV14
CDR3aa: CASSRGRSLDYEQYF
CDR3nt: TGTGCCAGCAGCCGAGGGCGGAGCTTGGACTACGAGCAGTACTTC

len: 14
j_gene: TRBJ1-2
d_gene: NA
abundance: few
v_gene: TRBV7-2
CDR3aa: CASSLGGTSYGYTF
CDR3nt: TGTGCCAGCAGCTTAGGGGGGACGAGCTATGGCTACACCTTC

len: 14
j_gene: TRBJ2-7
d_gene: NA
abundance: NA
v_gene: TRBV19
CDR3aa: CASSTTPRALEQYF
CDR3nt: TGTGCCAGTAGTACAACCCCCAGGGCCCTCGAGCAGTACTTC

len: 13
j_gene: TRBJ1-5
d_gene: NA
abundance: few
v_gene: TRBV30
CDR3aa: CAWSASVNQPQHF
CDR3nt: TGTGCCTGGAGTGCCAGTGTCAATCAGCCCCAGCATTTT

len: 14
j_gene: TRBJ1-5
d_gene: NA
abundance: NA
v_gene: TRBV7-2
CDR3aa: CASSLSDGRQPQHF
CDR3nt: TGTGCCAGCAGCTTATCGGACGGGAGGCAGCCCCAGCATTTT

len: 12
j_gene: TRBJ1-4
d_gene: NA
abundance: NA
v_gene: TRBV7-2
CDR3aa: CASSLDSLELFF
CDR3nt: TGTGCCAGCAGCTTGGACAGTTTAGAACTGTTTTTT

len: 16
j_gene: TRBJ2-1
d_gene: TRBD1
abundance: NA
v_gene: TRBV24-1
CDR3aa: CATSDFSGQGAGEQFF
CDR3nt: TGTGCCACCAGTGATTTCTCGGGACAGGGGGCTGGTGAGCAGTTCTTC

len: 17
j_gene: TRBJ2-6
d_gene: NA
abundance: NA
v_gene: TRBV25-1
CDR3aa: CASSDQESIHGANVLTF
CDR3nt: TGTGCCAGCAGTGACCAAGAGAGTATTCATGGGGCCAACGTCCTGACTTTC

len: 15
j_gene: TRBJ1-1
d_gene: TRBD1
abundance: NA
v_gene: TRBV7-9
CDR3aa: CASRGSGQSITEAFF
CDR3nt: TGTGCCAGCAGAGGTTCGGGACAGTCCATCACTGAAGCTTTCTTT

len: 15
j_gene: TRBJ2-3
d_gene: TRBD1
abundance: NA
v_gene: TRBV5-1
CDR3aa: CASSSDPDREDTQYF
CDR3nt: TGCGCCAGCAGCTCGGACCCGGACAGGGAAGATACGCAGTATTTT

len: 17
j_gene: TRBJ2-1
d_gene: NA
abundance: NA
v_gene: TRBV5-8
CDR3aa: CASSLLLAAFSSNEQFF
CDR3nt: TGTGCCAGCAGCTTGCTGTTAGCAGCGTTTTCGTCCAATGAGCAGTTCTTC

len: 13
j_gene: TRBJ2-3
d_gene: NA
abundance: NA
v_gene: TRBV5-1
CDR3aa: CASKGTNTDTQYF
CDR3nt: TGCGCCAGCAAGGGGACAAACACAGATACGCAGTATTTT

len: 11
j_gene: TRBJ2-7
d_gene: NA
abundance: NA
v_gene: TRBV6-5
CDR3aa: CASSSNYEQYF
CDR3nt: TGTGCCAGCAGTAGCAACTACGAGCAGTACTTC

len: 17
j_gene: TRBJ2-6
d_gene: NA
abundance: NA
v_gene: TRBV27
CDR3aa: CASSLSAASSGANVLTF
CDR3nt: TGTGCCAGCAGTTTATCAGCGGCGAGTTCTGGGGCCAACGTCCTGACTTTC